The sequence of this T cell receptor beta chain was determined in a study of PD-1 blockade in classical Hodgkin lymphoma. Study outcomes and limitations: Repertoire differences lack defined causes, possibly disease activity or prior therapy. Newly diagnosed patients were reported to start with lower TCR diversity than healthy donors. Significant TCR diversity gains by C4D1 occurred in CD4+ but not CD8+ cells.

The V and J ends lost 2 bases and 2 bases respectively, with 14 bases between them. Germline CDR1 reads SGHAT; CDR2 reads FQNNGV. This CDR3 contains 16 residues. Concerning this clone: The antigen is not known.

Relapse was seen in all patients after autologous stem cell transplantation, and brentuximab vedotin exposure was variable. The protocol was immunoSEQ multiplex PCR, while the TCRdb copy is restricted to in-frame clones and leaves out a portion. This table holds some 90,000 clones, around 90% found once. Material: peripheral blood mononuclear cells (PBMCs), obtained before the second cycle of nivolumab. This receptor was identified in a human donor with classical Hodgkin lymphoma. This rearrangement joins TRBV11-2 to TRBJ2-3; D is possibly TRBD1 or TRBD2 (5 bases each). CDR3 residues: CASSLLAQGVTDTQYF. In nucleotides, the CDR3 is TGTGCCAGCAGCTTATTGGCCCAGGGAGTCACAGATACGCAGTATTTT.